This TCR beta chain was captured in a study of cytomegalovirus exposure and HLA in healthy donors. For the study at large: About 180 million T cells yielded 100 million to 130 million unique TCR beta sequences, as an earlier analysis found. General study findings and limits: CMV serostatus was the only recorded immune exposure for donors.

Regarding this clone: Its antigen is unidentified.

The study ran its PCR with 60 Vbeta and 13 Jbeta primers. The protocol was immunoSEQ multiplex PCR, while the TCRdb copy is restricted to in-frame clones and leaves out a portion. Of 200,000 to 250,000 clones in the sample, approximately 80% were seen once. Germline loops: CDR1 SGDLS, CDR2 YYNGEE. The trim removed 0 bases at V and 7 bases at J, leaving 10 bases unmatched. The CDR3 spans 16 residues. The V and J genes are TRBV9 and TRBJ2-4; 7 nucleotides match TRBD2. Sequenced input: PBMCs. The sequence derives from a girl between 5 and 17 years old in good health and CMV-seronegative. The CDR3 DNA sequence: TGTGCCAGCAGCGTAGGAAGGGGCGGAGCGGGGAACATTCAGTACTTC. Translation gives CASSVGRGGAGNIQYF.